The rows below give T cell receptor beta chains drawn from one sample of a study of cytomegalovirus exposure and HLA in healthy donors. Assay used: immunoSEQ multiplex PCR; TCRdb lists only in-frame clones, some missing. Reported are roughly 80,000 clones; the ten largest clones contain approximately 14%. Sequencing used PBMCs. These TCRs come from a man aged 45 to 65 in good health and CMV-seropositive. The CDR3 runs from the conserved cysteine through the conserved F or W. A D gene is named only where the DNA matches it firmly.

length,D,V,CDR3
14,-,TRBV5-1,CASSIGGPTDTQYF
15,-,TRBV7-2,CASSLTRGSYNEQFF
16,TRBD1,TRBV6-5,CASSYLPQGASTEAFF
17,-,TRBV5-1,CASSFGTSDSSTDTQYF
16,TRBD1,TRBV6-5,CASSSAGTGTTDTQYF
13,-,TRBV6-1,CASSVGRNQPQHF
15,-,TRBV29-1,CSVEGQGGGAGELFF
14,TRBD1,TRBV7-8,CASSFSDRGTEAFF
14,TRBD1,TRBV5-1,CASRVEGAGDTQYF
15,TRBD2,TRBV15,CATSRGSGGLNEQFF
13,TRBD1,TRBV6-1,CASRPGQGDGYTF
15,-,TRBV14,CASSRTLTNTGELFF
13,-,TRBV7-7,CASSLAPTDTQYF
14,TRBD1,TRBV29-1,CSVEGAGVSYGYTF
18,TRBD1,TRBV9,CASSTGQGASSGANVLTF
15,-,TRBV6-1,CASSEESWQGGGYTF
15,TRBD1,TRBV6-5,CASSYSNRGYNEQFF
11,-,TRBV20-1,CSASYQGGLFF
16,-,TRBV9,CASTSGGAKNNSPLHF
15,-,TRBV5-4,CASTSREGAYNEQFF
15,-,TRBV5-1,CASSLRAREKETQYF
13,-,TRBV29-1,CSVRYPGGNTIYF
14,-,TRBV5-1,CASNPPGLPDTQYF
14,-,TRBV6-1,CASSLDSEGPEAFF
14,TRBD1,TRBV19,CASKRETGTDGYTF